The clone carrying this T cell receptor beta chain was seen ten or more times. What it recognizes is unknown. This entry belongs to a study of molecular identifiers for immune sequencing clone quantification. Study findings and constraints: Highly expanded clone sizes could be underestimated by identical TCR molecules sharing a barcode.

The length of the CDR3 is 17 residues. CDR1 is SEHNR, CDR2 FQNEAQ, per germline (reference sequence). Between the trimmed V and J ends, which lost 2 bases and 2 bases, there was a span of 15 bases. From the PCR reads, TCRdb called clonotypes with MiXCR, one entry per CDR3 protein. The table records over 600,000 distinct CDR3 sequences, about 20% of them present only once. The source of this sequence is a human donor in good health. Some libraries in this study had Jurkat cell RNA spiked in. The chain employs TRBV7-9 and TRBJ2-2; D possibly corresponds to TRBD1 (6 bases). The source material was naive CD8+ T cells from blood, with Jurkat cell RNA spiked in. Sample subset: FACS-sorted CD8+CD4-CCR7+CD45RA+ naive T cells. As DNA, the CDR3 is TGTGCCAGCAGCTTACCCTTCGAGGGACACAACACCGGGGAGCTGTTTTTT. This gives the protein CASSLPFEGHNTGELFF. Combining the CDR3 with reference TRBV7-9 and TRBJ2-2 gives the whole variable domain DTGVSQNPRHKITKRGQNVTFRCDPISEHNRLYWYRQTLGQGPEFLTYFQNEAQLEKSRLLSDRFSAERPKGSFSTLEIQRTEQGDSAMYLCASSLPFEGHNTGELFFGEGSRLTVL.